What follows are 13 T cell receptor beta chains derived from one specimen sequenced in a study of blood T cell repertoires in COVID-19. Sequencing was performed with immunoSEQ multiplex PCR; in TCRdb, only in-frame clones are kept and a portion is missing. The sample has around 100,000 clones, about 88% seen once; the top ten hold 3%. The sequencing input was peripheral blood. These receptors were obtained from a man in his forties or fifties with active or convalescent COVID-19.

The chain employs TRBV15 and TRBJ2-3, with D possibly matching TRBD1 (5 bases). This CDR3 is built from 13 residues. The V gene's germline CDR1 is LNHNV and CDR2 YYDKDF (reference sequence). The V and J ends lost 8 bases and 5 bases respectively, with 14 bases between them. The CDR3 DNA reads as TGTGCCACCGGGCCAGGGTCCGAAGATACGCAGTATTTT. It encodes CATGPGSEDTQYF.

The chain employs TRBV2 and TRBJ1-5; D is possibly TRBD1 (6 bases). V was pared by 5 bases and J by 0 bases, with 11 bases between. The CDR3 length is 15 residues. Germline values: CDR1 SNHLY, CDR2 FYNNEI. Here the CDR3 reads CASSLGTLSNQPQHF. The CDR3 DNA is TGTGCCAGCAGTCTCGGGACACTTAGCAATCAGCCCCAGCATTTT.

This chain links TRBV7-9 with TRBJ1-5; D ambiguous. V gave up 1 base and J gave up 6 bases, with 22 bases separating them. This CDR3 is built from 18 residues. Germline V gene lookup returns CDR1 SEHNR and CDR2 FQNEAQ (reference sequence). CDR3 DNA sequence: TGTGCCAGCAGCTTAGGAGCGGCAGGTAGCCCTGGGAGTCAGCCCCAGCATTTT. It yields the protein CASSLGAAGSPGSQPQHF.

Written as DNA, the CDR3 is TGTGCCAGCAGGCGTGGACAGGACGTTATTCAGTACTTC. Amino acid sequence: CASRRGQDVIQYF. This chain joins TRBV5-4 and TRBJ2-4; 7 nucleotides agree with TRBD1. Per germline, CDR1 SGHNT and CDR2 YYREEE (reference sequence). This CDR3 has 13 amino acids. V was pared by 5 bases and J by 10 bases, with 9 bases of the junction left unmatched.

This chain joins TRBV29-1 and TRBJ2-7, with D maybe TRBD2 (5 bases). The CDR3 extends over 13 amino acids. Trimming took off 2 bases at V and 6 bases at J, with 14 bases between the two ends. Looked up from germline, CDR1 is SQVTM and CDR2 is ANQGSEA. DNA for the CDR3: TGCAGCGTTGAAAAGCGGCATTTTGGCGAGCAGTACTTC. It translates to CSVEKRHFGEQYF.

This chain connects TRBV7-2 to TRBJ2-3; 7 bases are a match to TRBD2. Germline CDR1 reads SGHTA; CDR2 reads FQGNSA. This CDR3 has 14 amino acids. With 5 bases clipped from V and 2 bases from J, the junction kept 4 bases outside the gene matches. This CDR3 reads CASSPAGDTDTQYF. CDR3 DNA sequence: TGTGCCAGCAGCCCCGCGGGGGACACAGATACGCAGTATTTT.

This chain joins TRBV10-2 and TRBJ1-1; D might be TRBD1 (5 bases). This CDR3 is built from 13 residues. The V end lost 8 bases, the J end lost 5 bases, and 15 bases lay between the germline ends. From germline, CDR1 is WSHSY and CDR2 SAAADI. The CDR3 DNA is TGCGCCAGCGCGGTGGCAGGGTGGACTGAAGCTTTCTTT. Its protein is CASAVAGWTEAFF.

The rearrangement uses TRBV11-2 and TRBJ1-1; D ambiguous. CDR1 and CDR2 (germline): SGHAT, FQNNGV. This CDR3 has 14 amino acids. Trimming took off 2 bases at V and 2 bases at J, with 9 bases between the two ends. CDR3 in DNA: TGTGCCAGCAGCTTATCGGAGGGCAACACTGAAGCTTTCTTT. It translates to CASSLSEGNTEAFF.

CDR3 sequence: CASRQVINQPQHF. Written as DNA, the CDR3 is TGTGCCAGCCGACAGGTGATCAATCAGCCCCAGCATTTT. The gene calls are TRBV18 and TRBJ1-5; TRBD1 might be the D (6 bases). The CDR3 contains 13 residues. Germline CDR1 is KGHSH and CDR2 is LQKENI. The ends were cut back, 8 bases at V and 3 bases at J, with 11 bases in the middle.

The chain carries TRBV19 and TRBJ1-6, with 7 bases aligning to TRBD1. V lost 8 bases and J lost 6; bases outside the gene matches: 10. This CDR3 comprises 15 residues. Germline V gene sequence: CDR1 LNHDA, CDR2 SQIVND (reference sequence). CDR3 nucleotides: TGTGCCAGTCATACAGGGGACGGTTTTAATTCACCCCTCCACTTT. It translates to CASHTGDGFNSPLHF.

The table lists this clone with a count of one. J is TRBJ2-5 and V is TRBV24-1, with TRBD2 as a possible D gene (5 bases). This CDR3 has 15 residues. Looked up from germline, CDR1 is KGHDR and CDR2 is SFDVKD. V lost 4 bases and J lost 1, with 12 bases in between. The CDR3 nucleotides are TGTGCCACCAGTGACCCAGCGGTAGCCCAAGAGACCCAGTACTTC. Amino acids: CATSDPAVAQETQYF.

The chain links TRBV18 to TRBJ2-3, with D uncertain. V was clipped by 2 bases and J by 1 base, with 7 bases between them. Germline V gene data show CDR1 as KGHSH and CDR2 as LQKENI. The CDR3 contains 14 residues. CDR3 DNA: TGTGCCAGCTCACCAGCTGCGGGCACAGATACGCAGTATTTT. Its translation: CASSPAAGTDTQYF. Drawing the rest from reference TRBV18 and TRBJ2-3, the complete variable domain is NAGVMQNPRHLVRRRGQEARLRCSPMKGHSHVYWYRQLPEEGLKFMVYLQKENIIDESGMPKERFSAEFPKEGPSILRIQQVVRGDSAAYFCASSPAAGTDTQYFGPGTRLTVL.

The CDR3: CASMVGQGATGNTIYF. As DNA, the CDR3 is TGTGCCAGCATGGTGGGACAGGGGGCCACTGGAAACACCATATATTTT. The V and J genes are TRBV7-8 and TRBJ1-3, with 12 positions matching TRBD1. Trimming took 7 bases from V and 2 from J; bases not matched to a gene: 6. The CDR3 runs 16 residues. Germline-derived CDR1 and CDR2 are SGHVS and FQNEAQ.